This TCR beta chain was profiled in a study of cytomegalovirus exposure and HLA in healthy donors. PCR involved 60 Vbeta and 13 Jbeta primers. Assay: immunoSEQ multiplex PCR; the TCRdb copy retains only in-frame clones and omits some. The table has some 180,000 clones, around 80% seen once. The V gene end was trimmed by 1 base and the J gene end by 6 bases; junction bases not matched to a gene: 8. Germline CDR1 reads MGHRA; CDR2 reads YSYEKL. The CDR3 totals 15 residues. The specimen sequenced was PBMCs. The genes are TRBV4-1 and TRBJ1-2; 7 bases align to TRBD1. The receptor comes from a man in his forties in good health and CMV-seronegative. The CDR3 loop is CASSQGFDREDGYTF. In nucleotides, the CDR3 is TGCGCCAGCAGCCAAGGATTCGACAGGGAGGATGGCTACACCTTC.